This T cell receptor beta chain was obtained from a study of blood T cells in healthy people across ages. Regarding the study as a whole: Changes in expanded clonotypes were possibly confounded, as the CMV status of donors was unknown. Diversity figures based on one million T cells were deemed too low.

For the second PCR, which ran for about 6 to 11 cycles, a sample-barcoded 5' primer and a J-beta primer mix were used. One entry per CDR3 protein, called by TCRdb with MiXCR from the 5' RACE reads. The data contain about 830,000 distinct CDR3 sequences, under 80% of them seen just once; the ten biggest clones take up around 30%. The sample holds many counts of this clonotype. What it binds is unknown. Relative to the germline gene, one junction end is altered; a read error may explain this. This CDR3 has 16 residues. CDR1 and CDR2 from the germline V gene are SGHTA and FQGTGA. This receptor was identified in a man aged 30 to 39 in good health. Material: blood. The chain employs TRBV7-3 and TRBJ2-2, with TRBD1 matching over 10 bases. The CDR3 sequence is CASSVTPGTGAGELFF. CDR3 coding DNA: TGTGCCAGCAGCGTAACCCCCGGGACAGGGGCCGGGGAGCTGTTTTTT.